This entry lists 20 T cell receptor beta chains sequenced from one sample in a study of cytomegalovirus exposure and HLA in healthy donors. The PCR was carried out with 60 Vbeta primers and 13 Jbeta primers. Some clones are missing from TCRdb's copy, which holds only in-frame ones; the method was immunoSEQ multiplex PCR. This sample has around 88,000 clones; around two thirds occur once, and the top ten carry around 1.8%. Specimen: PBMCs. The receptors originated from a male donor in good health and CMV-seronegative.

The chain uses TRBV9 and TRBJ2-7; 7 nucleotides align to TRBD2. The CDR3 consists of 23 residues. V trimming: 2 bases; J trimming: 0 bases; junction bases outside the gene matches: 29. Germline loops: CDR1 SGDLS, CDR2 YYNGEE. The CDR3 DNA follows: TGTGCCAGCAGCGTGAGGCGCCAGAGACGTAGCGGGCCAACACTAAACTGCTCCTACGAGCAGTACTTC. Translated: CASSVRRQRRSGPTLNCSYEQYF.

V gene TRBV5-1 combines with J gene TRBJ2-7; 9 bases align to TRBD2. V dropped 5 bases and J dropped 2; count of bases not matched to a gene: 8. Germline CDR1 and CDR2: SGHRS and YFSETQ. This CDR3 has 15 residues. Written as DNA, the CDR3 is TGCGCCAGCAGACAGGGACTAGCTGGCGCCTACGAGCAGTACTTC. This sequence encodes CASRQGLAGAYEQYF.

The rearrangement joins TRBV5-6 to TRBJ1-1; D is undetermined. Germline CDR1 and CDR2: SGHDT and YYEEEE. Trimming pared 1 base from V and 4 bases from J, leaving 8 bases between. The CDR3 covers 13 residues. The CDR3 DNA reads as TGTGCCAGCAGCTTGTTCGCGGGCACTGAAGCTTTCTTT. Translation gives CASSLFAGTEAFF.

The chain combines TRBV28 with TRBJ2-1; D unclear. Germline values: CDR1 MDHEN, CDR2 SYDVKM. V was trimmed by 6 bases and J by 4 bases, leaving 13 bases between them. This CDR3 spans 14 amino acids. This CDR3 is CASSLNPGYNEQFF. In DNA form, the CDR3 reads TGTGCCAGCAGCCTAAACCCAGGTTACAATGAGCAGTTCTTC.

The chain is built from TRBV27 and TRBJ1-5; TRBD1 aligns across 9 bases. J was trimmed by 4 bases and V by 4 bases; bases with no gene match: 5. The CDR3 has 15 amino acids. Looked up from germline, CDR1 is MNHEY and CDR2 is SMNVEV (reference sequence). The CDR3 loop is CASSSGTGRNQPQHF. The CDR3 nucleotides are TGTGCCAGCAGTTCTGGGACAGGGAGGAATCAGCCCCAGCATTTT.

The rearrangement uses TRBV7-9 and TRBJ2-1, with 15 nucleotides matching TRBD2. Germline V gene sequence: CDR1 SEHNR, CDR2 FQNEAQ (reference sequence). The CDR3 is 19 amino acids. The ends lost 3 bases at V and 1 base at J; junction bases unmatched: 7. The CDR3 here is CASSLATGTSGRSYNEQFF. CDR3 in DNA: TGTGCCAGCAGCTTGGCTACCGGGACTAGCGGGAGGTCCTACAATGAGCAGTTCTTC.

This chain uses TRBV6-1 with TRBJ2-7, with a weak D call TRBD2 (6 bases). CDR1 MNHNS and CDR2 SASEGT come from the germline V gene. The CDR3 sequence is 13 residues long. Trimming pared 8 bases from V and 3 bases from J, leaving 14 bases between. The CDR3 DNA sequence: TGTGCCAGCGATGAGATCGGGGGCTACGAGCAGTACTTC. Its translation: CASDEIGGYEQYF.

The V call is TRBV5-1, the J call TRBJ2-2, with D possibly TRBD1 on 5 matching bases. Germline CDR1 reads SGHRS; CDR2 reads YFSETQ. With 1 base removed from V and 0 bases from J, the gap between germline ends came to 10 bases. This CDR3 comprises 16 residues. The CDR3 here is CASSLQGPSNTGELFF. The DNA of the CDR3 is TGCGCCAGCAGCTTGCAGGGCCCCTCGAACACCGGGGAGCTGTTTTTT.

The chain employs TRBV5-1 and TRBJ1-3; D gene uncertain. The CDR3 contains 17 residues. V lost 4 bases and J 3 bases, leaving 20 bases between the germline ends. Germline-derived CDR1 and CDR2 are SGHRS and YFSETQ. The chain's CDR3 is CASSPGAPGFYGNTIYF. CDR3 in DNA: TGCGCCAGCAGCCCCGGTGCACCCGGGTTTTATGGAAACACCATATATTTT.

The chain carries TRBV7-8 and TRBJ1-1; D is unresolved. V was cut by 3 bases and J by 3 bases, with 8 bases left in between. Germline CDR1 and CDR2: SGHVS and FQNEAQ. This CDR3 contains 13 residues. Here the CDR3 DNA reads TGTGCCAGCAGCTTCGGACTTTACACTGAAGCTTTCTTT. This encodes CASSFGLYTEAFF.

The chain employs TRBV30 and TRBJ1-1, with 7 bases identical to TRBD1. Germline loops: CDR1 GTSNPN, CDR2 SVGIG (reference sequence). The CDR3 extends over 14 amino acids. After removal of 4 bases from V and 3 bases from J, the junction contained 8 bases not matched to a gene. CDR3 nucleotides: TGTGCCTGGAAAAAGGGCAGGGGGGACACTGAAGCTTTCTTT. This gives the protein CAWKKGRGDTEAFF.

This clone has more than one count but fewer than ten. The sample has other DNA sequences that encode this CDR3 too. CDR3 in amino acids: CASSLLTSGTYNEQFF. CDR3 nucleotide sequence: TGTGCCAGCAGTTTATTGACTAGCGGGACCTACAATGAGCAGTTCTTC. The chain links TRBV27 to TRBJ2-1, with 11 bases fitting TRBD2. Trimming cost V 1 base and J 2 bases; bases outside gene matches: 1. Germline V gene lookup returns CDR1 MNHEY and CDR2 SMNVEV (reference sequence). The CDR3 has 16 amino acids.

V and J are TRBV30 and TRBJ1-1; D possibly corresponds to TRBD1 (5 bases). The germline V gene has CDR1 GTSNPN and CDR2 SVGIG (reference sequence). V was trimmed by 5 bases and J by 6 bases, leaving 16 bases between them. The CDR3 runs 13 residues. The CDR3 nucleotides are TGTGCCTGGGTACTTAAGGGGAGGTCTGAAGCTTTCTTT. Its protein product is CAWVLKGRSEAFF.

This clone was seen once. The CDR3 protein is CASTVLTSGNTGELFF. The CDR3, as DNA: TGTGCCAGTACCGTACTGACTAGCGGAAACACCGGGGAGCTGTTTTTT. This rearrangement joins TRBV19 to TRBJ2-2; 9 positions match TRBD2. This CDR3 region has 16 residues. The germline CDR1 and CDR2 sequences are LNHDA and SQIVND (reference sequence). After removal of 7 bases from V and 2 bases from J, the junction contained 8 bases not matched to a gene.

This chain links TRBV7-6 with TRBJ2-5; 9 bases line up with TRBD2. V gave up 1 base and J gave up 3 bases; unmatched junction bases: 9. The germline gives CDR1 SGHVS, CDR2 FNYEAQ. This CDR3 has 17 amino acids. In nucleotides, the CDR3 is TGTGCCAGCAGCTTAGTCGGCGGGAGGGTCCCCAAAGAGACCCAGTACTTC. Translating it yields CASSLVGGRVPKETQYF. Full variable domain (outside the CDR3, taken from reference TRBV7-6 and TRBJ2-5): GAGVSQSPRYKVTKRGQDVALRCDPISGHVSLYWYRQALGQGPEFLTYFNYEAQQDKSGLPNDRFSAERPEGSISTLTIQRTEQRDSAMYRCASSLVGGRVPKETQYFGPGTRLLVL.

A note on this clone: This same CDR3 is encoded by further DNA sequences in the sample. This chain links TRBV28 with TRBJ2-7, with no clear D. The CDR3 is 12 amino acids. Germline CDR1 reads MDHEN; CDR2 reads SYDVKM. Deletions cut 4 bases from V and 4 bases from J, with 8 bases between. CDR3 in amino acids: CASSSGLYEQYF. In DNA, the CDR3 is TGTGCCAGCAGTTCAGGCCTGTACGAGCAGTACTTC.

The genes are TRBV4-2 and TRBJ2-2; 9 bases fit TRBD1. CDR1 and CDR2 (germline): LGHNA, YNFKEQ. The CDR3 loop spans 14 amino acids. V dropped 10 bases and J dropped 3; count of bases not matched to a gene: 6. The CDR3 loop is CATGRTGDTGELFF. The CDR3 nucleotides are TGTGCCACCGGCAGGACAGGGGACACCGGGGAGCTGTTTTTT.

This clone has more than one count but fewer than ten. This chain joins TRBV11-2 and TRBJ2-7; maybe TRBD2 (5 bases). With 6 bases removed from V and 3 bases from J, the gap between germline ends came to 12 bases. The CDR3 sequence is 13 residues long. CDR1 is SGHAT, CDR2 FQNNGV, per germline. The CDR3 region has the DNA TGTGCCAGCAGTTACGGACTGGACTACGAGCAGTACTTC. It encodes CASSYGLDYEQYF.

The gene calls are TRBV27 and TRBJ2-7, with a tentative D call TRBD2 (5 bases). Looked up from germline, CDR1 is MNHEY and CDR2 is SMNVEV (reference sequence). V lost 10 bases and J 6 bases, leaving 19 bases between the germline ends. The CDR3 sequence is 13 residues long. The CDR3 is CATRALRGLEQYF. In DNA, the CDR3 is TGTGCCACCCGGGCACTGCGAGGGCTCGAGCAGTACTTC.

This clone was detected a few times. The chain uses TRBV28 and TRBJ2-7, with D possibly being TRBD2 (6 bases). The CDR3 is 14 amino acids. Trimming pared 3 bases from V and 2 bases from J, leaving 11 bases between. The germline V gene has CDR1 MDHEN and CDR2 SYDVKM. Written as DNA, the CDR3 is TGTGCCAGCAGTTTGAGGGGAGGAACCTACGAGCAGTACTTC. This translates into CASSLRGGTYEQYF.